These T cell receptor beta chains were read from a single sample in a study of blood T cell repertoires in COVID-19. The table came from immunoSEQ multiplex PCR; TCRdb's copy has only in-frame clones and leaves some out. The sample carries about 160,000 clones, 85% to 95% recorded once. Sequencing used peripheral blood. These receptors were collected from a woman between 45 and 65 years old with acute or convalescent COVID-19. CDR3s include the opening cysteine and the closing phenylalanine or tryptophan. Each record gives: V gene, J gene, clone size, D gene, CDR3 DNA, CDR3 protein. The D gene is left open where the match is weak. Rows give clone size only sometimes, using once, few, many, or a class for an expanded clone.

TRBV7-9	TRBJ1-3	few	TRBD1	TGTGCCAGCAGCTTAACCACAGGGGGCGGAGGAAACACCATATATTTT	CASSLTTGGGGNTIYF
TRBV2	TRBJ2-1	NA	TRBD1	TGTGCCAGCAGCGACAGGGGCGCGGGGTTAGGCGAGCAGTTCTTC	CASSDRGAGLGEQFF
TRBV28	TRBJ1-5	NA	TRBD1	TGTGCCACCCTACAGGGGGTCAATCAGCCCCAGCATTTT	CATLQGVNQPQHF
TRBV5-6	TRBJ2-1	NA	NA	TGTGCCAGCATCCCGAGGTCCGGGTCCTACAATGAGCAGTTCTTC	CASIPRSGSYNEQFF
TRBV7-2	TRBJ2-1	NA	TRBD2	TGTGCCAGCAAAGGTGGGACTAGCGGGGGTCCTAACTACAATGAGCAGTTCTTC	CASKGGTSGGPNYNEQFF
TRBV18	TRBJ2-1	NA	NA	TGTGCCAGCTCACCACGGAGGGGTGAGCAGTTCTTC	CASSPRRGEQFF
TRBV7-2	TRBJ1-2	NA	NA	TGTGCCAGCAGCTCCTCTAACACGAGGGGCTACACCTTC	CASSSSNTRGYTF
TRBV5-1	TRBJ2-7	NA	NA	TGCGCCAGCAGCTTGGGAGGGACTGCTTCCTACGAGCAGTACTTC	CASSLGGTASYEQYF
TRBV19	TRBJ1-6	NA	NA	TGTGCCAGTAAGGGGGTGCAGACTAATAATTCACCCCTCCACTTT	CASKGVQTNNSPLHF
TRBV6-5	TRBJ1-1	NA	TRBD1	TGTGCCAGCAGCACTTCCGGGACAGCCTATTGGGAAGCTTTCTTT	CASSTSGTAYWEAFF
TRBV2	TRBJ1-6	NA	TRBD1	TGTGCCAGCAGTGAGGGACAGGGGTTAATTTACAATTCACCCCTCCACTTT	CASSEGQGLIYNSPLHF
TRBV7-2	TRBJ2-7	NA	TRBD1	TGTGCCAGCAGCCTAGAGGCGCGTAGGGACAGAGCCTACGAGCAGTACTTC	CASSLEARRDRAYEQYF
TRBV5-6	TRBJ1-3	NA	NA	TGTGCCAGCAGCTTGCCAGGAAACACCATATATTTT	CASSLPGNTIYF
TRBV5-4	TRBJ2-3	NA	TRBD2	TGTGCCAGCAGCTCGGGGCGGGGGGTGCGCGATACGCAGTATTTT	CASSSGRGVRDTQYF
TRBV6-5	TRBJ1-2	NA	TRBD1	TGTGCCAGCAGTTCCCAAGGGACAGGTACCTATGGCTACACCTTC	CASSSQGTGTYGYTF
TRBV11-2	TRBJ2-3	NA	NA	TGTGCCAGCAGCTCCCTTTCGAGCACAGATACGCAGTATTTT	CASSSLSSTDTQYF
TRBV7-2	TRBJ1-4	NA	NA	TGTGCCAGCAGCTTAAATCGTAATGAAAAACTGTTTTTT	CASSLNRNEKLFF
TRBV6-5	TRBJ1-1	NA	NA	TGTGCCAGCAGGGGCCCGACAGAAGGAGCTTTCTTT	CASRGPTEGAFF
TRBV20-1	TRBJ1-3	NA	NA	TGCAGTAGCTTAGGAGAAAACACCATATATTTT	CSSLGENTIYF
TRBV9	TRBJ2-5	NA	NA	TGTGCCAGCAGCGTAGCAGGGGAGACCTACGAGACCCAGTACTTC	CASSVAGETYETQYF
TRBV5-1	TRBJ2-2	NA	NA	TGCGCCAGCAGCTTTGACGGGAGAGGTACCGGGGAGCTGTTTTTT	CASSFDGRGTGELFF
TRBV7-8	TRBJ2-5	NA	TRBD2	TGTGCCAGCAGCTCCCCTCGGCGGGGGAACCCAAGAGGGACCCAGTACTTC	CASSSPRRGNPRGTQYF
TRBV7-9	TRBJ1-4	NA	NA	TGTGCCAGCAGCGTGTCGAATGAAAAACTGTTTTTT	CASSVSNEKLFF
TRBV13	TRBJ1-4	NA	NA	TGTGCCAGCAGCCACGTTCCCTATGGACAGCCCATCTCAACTAATGAAAAACTGTTTTTT	CASSHVPYGQPISTNEKLFF
TRBV7-2	TRBJ2-1	NA	NA	TGTGCCAGCAGCTCCATCCGACATGTTGAGCAGTTCTTC	CASSSIRHVEQFF
TRBV4-2	TRBJ2-7	few	TRBD1	TGTGCCAGCAGCCCGGACAGGAGAGGGGAGCAGTACTTC	CASSPDRRGEQYF
TRBV11-2	TRBJ1-2	NA	NA	TGTGCCAGCAGCTTAAAGAGAACTCATTCCTTATATGGCTACACCTTC	CASSLKRTHSLYGYTF
TRBV6-2/TRBV6-3	TRBJ1-5	NA	NA	TGTGCCAGCACCCCGGGACACCCGACTCAGCCCCAGCATTTT	CASTPGHPTQPQHF
TRBV29-1	TRBJ1-2	NA	TRBD1	TGCAGCGTTGAAGGGCAGGACAGGCCGGGCTACACCTTC	CSVEGQDRPGYTF
TRBV7-9	TRBJ2-3	NA	TRBD2	TGTGCCAGCAGCTTAGCGTCGGGACTAGCGGGGGGGCAAGATACGCAGTATTTT	CASSLASGLAGGQDTQYF
TRBV3-1/TRBV3-2	TRBJ1-4	NA	NA	TGTGCCAGCAGCCAAGGGGGGGGTGAAAAACTGTTTTTT	CASSQGGGEKLFF
TRBV10-3	TRBJ2-1	NA	NA	TGTGCCATCAGAGACCTTCGGGGTGCCAATGAGCAGTTCTTC	CAIRDLRGANEQFF
TRBV5-5	TRBJ1-6	NA	NA	TGTGCCAGCAGCTTGGATCCGACAGGAAGTTATTCACCCCTCCACTTT	CASSLDPTGSYSPLHF
TRBV30	TRBJ2-3	NA	TRBD2	TGTGCCTGGAGGCGATCTAGCGGTCCCACAGATACGCAGTATTTT	CAWRRSSGPTDTQYF
TRBV7-9	TRBJ2-1	NA	NA	TGTGCCAGCAGCAGAGAGGGGACACTCTACAATGAGCAGTTCTTC	CASSREGTLYNEQFF
TRBV15	TRBJ2-2	NA	TRBD1	TGTGCCACCAGCGTAGGTCTGGGACAGGGGTTTACCAGACGTACCGGGGAGCTGTTTTTT	CATSVGLGQGFTRRTGELFF
TRBV6-1	TRBJ1-6	NA	TRBD1	TGTGCCAGCAGGGGGACAGCCTTTAATTCACCCCTCCACTTT	CASRGTAFNSPLHF
TRBV25-1	TRBJ1-1	NA	NA	TGTGCCAGCAGTGAAGAGGGACTTGAAGCTTTCTTT	CASSEEGLEAFF
TRBV18	TRBJ1-5	NA	TRBD1	TGTGCCAGCTCACCTCGCTTCGAGGGACAGGGTCGGCCCCAGCATTTT	CASSPRFEGQGRPQHF
TRBV7-9	TRBJ2-3	NA	NA	TGTGCCAGCAGCCCACATGAGGCTCGCACAGATACGCAGTATTTT	CASSPHEARTDTQYF
TRBV28	TRBJ1-2	NA	TRBD1	TGTGCCAGCAGTTTATTACAGGGGGCTGGCTACACCTTC	CASSLLQGAGYTF
TRBV9	TRBJ2-1	once	NA	TGTGCCAGCAGCGCTTACCCCTTTAAACAGGTCAATGAGCAGTTCTTC	CASSAYPFKQVNEQFF
TRBV12-3/TRBV12-4	TRBJ1-2	NA	TRBD1	TGTGCCAGCAAAGGACAGGGGATTGGCTACACCTTC	CASKGQGIGYTF